A single sample is the source of the 2 T cell receptor beta chains below, sequenced in a study of pediatric ulcerative colitis. Measured with immunoSEQ multiplex PCR; TCRdb has only the in-frame clones, and not every one. The sample carries 30,000 or so clones, roughly four fifths recorded once. Sequencing input: blood. The source of these receptors is a boy aged 5-17 years with severe ulcerative colitis.

J is TRBJ1-1 and V is TRBV2; possible D gene TRBD1, 5 bases. CDR3 length equals 14 residues. Looked up from germline, CDR1 is SNHLY and CDR2 is FYNNEI. V lost 8 bases and J lost 3, with 16 bases in between. In DNA, the CDR3 is TGTGCCAGCCTCGCCTCCCAGGGTCACACTGAAGCTTTCTTT. Amino acid sequence: CASLASQGHTEAFF.

This clone has more than one count but fewer than ten. The V and J genes are TRBV7-9 and TRBJ1-6, with D possibly TRBD1 on 5 matching bases. The CDR3 loop spans 16 amino acids. Trimming removed 1 base at V and 6 bases at J, with 13 bases between. Germline V lookup: CDR1 SEHNR, CDR2 FQNEAQ (reference sequence). The CDR3 loop reads CASSLGRDGINSPLHF. CDR3 sequence (DNA): TGTGCCAGCAGCTTAGGCCGGGACGGAATTAATTCACCCCTCCACTTT.